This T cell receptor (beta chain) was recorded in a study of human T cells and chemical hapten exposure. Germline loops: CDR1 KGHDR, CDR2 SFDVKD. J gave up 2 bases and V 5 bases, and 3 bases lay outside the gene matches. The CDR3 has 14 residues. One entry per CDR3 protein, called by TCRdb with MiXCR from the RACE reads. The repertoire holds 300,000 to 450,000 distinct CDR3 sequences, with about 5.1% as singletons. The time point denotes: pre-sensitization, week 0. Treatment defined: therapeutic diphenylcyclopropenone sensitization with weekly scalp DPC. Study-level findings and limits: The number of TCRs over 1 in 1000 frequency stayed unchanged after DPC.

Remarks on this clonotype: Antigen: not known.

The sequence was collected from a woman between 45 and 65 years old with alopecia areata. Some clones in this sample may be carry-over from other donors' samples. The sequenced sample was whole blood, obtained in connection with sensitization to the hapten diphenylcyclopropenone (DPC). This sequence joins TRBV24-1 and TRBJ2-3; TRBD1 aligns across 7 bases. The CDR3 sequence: CATSGQGDTDTQYF. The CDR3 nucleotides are TGTGCCACCAGTGGACAGGGAGACACAGATACGCAGTATTTT.